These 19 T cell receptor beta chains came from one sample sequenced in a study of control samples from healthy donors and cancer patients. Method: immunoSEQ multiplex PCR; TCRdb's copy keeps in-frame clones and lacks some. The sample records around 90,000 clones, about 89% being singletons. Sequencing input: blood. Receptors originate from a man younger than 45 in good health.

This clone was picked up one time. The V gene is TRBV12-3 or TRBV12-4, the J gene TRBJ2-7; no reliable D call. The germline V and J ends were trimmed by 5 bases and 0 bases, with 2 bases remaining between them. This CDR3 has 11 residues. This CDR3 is CASSISYEQYV. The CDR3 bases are TGTGCCAGCAGTATCTCCTACGAGCAGTACGTC.

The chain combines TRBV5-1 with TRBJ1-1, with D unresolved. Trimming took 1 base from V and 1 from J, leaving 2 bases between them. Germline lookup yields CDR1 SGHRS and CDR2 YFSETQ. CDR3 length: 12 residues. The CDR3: CASSLQNTEAFF. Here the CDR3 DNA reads TGCGCCAGCAGCTTGCAGAACACTGAAGCTTTCTTT.

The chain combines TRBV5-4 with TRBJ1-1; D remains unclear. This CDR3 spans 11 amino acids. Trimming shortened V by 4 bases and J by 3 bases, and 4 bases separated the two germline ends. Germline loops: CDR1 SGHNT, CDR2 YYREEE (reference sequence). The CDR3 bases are TGTGCCAGCAGCCAAGACACTGAAGCTTTCTTT. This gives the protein CASSQDTEAFF.

CDR3 nucleotide sequence: TGTGCCAGCAGCTTAGCAAGGCCAGATACGCAGTATTTT. This gives the protein CASSLARPDTQYF. This chain connects TRBV7-8 to TRBJ2-3; D remains ambiguous. Germline values: CDR1 SGHVS, CDR2 FQNEAQ. The CDR3 runs to 13 residues. Trimming stripped 0 bases from V and 4 bases from J, with 5 bases between.

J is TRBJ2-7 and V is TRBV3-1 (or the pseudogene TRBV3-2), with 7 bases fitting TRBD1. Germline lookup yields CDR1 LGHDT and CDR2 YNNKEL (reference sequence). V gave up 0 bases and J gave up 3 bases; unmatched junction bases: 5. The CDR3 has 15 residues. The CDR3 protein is CASSQDSDRFYEQYF. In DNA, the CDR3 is TGTGCCAGCAGCCAAGATTCGGACAGGTTCTACGAGCAGTACTTC.

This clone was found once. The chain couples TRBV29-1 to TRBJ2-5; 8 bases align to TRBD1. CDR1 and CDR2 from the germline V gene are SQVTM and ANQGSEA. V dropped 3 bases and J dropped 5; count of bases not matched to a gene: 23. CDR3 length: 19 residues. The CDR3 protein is CSVESPIFPAQGEFETQYF. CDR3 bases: TGCAGCGTTGAGTCGCCAATATTCCCCGCACAGGGGGAATTCGAGACCCAGTACTTC.

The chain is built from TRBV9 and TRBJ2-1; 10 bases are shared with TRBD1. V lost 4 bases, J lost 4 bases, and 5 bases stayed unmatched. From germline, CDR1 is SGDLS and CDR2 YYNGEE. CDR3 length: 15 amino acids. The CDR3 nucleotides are TGTGCCAGCAGCTTCCGACAGGGGGCTTACAATGAGCAGTTCTTC. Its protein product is CASSFRQGAYNEQFF.

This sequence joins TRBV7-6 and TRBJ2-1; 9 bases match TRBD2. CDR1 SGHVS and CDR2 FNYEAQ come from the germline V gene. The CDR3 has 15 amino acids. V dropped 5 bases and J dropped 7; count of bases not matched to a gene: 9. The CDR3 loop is CASSRGGGARNEQFF. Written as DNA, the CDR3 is TGTGCCAGCAGCCGAGGCGGGGGGGCTAGGAATGAGCAGTTCTTC.

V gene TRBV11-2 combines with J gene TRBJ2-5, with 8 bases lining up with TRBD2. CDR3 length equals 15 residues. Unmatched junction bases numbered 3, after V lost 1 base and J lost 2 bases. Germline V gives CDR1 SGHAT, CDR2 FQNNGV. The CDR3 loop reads CASSLGLALQETQYF. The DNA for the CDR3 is TGTGCCAGCAGCTTAGGACTAGCGCTTCAAGAGACCCAGTACTTC.

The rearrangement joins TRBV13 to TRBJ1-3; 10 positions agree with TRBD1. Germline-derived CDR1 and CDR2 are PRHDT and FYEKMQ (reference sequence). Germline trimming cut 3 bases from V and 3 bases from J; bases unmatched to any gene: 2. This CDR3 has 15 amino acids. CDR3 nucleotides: TGTGCCAGCAGCTTGGGGACAGGGGTTGGAAACACCATATATTTT. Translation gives CASSLGTGVGNTIYF.

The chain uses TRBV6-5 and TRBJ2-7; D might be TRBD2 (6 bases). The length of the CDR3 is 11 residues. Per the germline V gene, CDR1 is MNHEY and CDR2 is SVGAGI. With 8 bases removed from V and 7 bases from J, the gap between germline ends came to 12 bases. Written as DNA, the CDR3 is TGTGCCAGCCAAAGGGGAGGTGAGCAGTACTTC. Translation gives CASQRGGEQYF.

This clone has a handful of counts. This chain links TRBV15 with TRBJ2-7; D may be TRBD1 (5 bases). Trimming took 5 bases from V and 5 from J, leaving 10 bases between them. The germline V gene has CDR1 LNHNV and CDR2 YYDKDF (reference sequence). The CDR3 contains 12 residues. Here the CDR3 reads CATSFRQNEQYF. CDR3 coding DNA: TGTGCCACCAGCTTCCGACAGAACGAGCAGTACTTC.

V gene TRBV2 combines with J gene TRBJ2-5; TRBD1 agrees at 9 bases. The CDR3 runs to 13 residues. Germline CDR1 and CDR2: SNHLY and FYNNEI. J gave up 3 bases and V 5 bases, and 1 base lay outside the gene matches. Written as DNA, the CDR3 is TGTGCCAGCAGTTGGGACAGGGAAGAGACCCAGTACTTC. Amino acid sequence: CASSWDREETQYF.

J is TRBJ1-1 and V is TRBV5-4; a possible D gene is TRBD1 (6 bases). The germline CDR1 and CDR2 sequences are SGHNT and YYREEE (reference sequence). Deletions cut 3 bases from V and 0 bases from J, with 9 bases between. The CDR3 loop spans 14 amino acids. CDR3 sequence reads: CASSSGQLNTEAFF. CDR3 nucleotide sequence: TGTGCCAGCAGCTCCGGACAGCTGAACACTGAAGCTTTCTTT.

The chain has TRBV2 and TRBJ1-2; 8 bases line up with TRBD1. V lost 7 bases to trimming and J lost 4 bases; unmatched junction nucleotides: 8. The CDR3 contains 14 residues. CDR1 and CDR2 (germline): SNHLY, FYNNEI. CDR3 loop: CASTGQGPFYGYTF. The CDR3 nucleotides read TGTGCCAGCACCGGACAGGGCCCTTTCTATGGCTACACCTTC. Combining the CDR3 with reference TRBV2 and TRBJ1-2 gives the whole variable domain EPEVTQTPSHQVTQMGQEVILRCVPISNHLYFYWYRQILGQKVEFLVSFYNNEISEKSEIFDDQFSVERPDGSNFTLKIRSTKLEDSAMYFCASTGQGPFYGYTFGSGTRLTVV.

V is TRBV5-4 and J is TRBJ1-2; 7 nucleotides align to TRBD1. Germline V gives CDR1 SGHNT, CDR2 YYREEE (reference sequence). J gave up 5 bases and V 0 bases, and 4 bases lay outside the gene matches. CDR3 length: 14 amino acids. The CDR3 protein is CASSLGGDSYGYTF. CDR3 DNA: TGTGCCAGCAGCTTGGGTGGGGACAGTTATGGCTACACCTTC.

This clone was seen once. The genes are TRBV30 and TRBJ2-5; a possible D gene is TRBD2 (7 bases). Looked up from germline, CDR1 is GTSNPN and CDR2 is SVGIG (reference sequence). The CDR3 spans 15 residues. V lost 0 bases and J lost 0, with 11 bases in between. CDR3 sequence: CAWSVGGGYQETQYF. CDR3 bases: TGTGCCTGGAGTGTAGGGGGGGGGTACCAAGAGACCCAGTACTTC.

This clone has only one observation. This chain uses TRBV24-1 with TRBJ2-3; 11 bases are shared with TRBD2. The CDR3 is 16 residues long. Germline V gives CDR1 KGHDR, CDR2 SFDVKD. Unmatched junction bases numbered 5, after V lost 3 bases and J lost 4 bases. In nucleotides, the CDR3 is TGTGCCACCAGTGATCCTACTAGCGGGGGTCCAGATACGCAGTATTTT. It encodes CATSDPTSGGPDTQYF.

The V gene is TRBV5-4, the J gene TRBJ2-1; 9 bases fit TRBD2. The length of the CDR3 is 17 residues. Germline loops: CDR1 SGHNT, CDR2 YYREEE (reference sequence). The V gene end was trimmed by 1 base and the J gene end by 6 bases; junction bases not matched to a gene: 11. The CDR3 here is CASSLRSGGGAPNEQFF. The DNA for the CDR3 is TGTGCCAGCAGCTTGCGTTCGGGCGGGGGGGCCCCCAATGAGCAGTTCTTC.